Detailed here is one TCR beta chain. Its antigen remains unidentified. Preparation of the bulk TCR libraries relied on previously described methods and listed TCR primers. TCRdb re-analysed the PCR reads in MiXCR, keeping a single row per CDR3 protein. This sample has 300,000 to 400,000 distinct CDR3 sequences, with 24% found just once. The data belong to a study of molecular identifiers for immune sequencing clone quantification. General study results and limits: Should identical TCR molecules share a barcode, the sizes of highly expanded clones could be underestimated. Effector cells kept over 98% of their molecules in clones above 20 RNA copies, while naive cells kept under 1% there.

Based on a CD8+CD4-CCR7+CD45RA+ profile, naive CD8 T cells were sorted. The specimen sequenced was naive CD8+ T cells from blood, with Jurkat cell RNA spiked in. As to subset: FACS-sorted CD8+CD4-CCR7+CD45RA+ naive T cells. The sequence derives from a human donor in good health. Some libraries in this study had Jurkat cell RNA spiked in.

The CDR3 DNA follows: TGTGCCAGCAGTGATATCTTGGGGACAAGGAACACCGGGGAGCTGTTTTTT. It yields the protein CASSDILGTRNTGELFF. This sequence joins TRBV6-1 and TRBJ2-2, with D possibly TRBD1 on 6 matching bases. CDR1 is MNHNS, CDR2 SASEGT, per germline. V dropped 3 bases and J dropped 1 base, with 15 bases sitting between them. This CDR3 is 17 amino acids long.